These T cell receptor beta chains were read from a single sample in a study of blood T cell repertoires in COVID-19. This table comes from immunoSEQ multiplex PCR, and its TCRdb copy is limited to in-frame clones, with some not included. The sample has about 27,000 clones; 75% to 95% are singletons. Sample: peripheral blood. Source of these receptors: a human donor with active COVID-19. The donor label of this sample is uncertain. Each CDR3 is given with its conserved first and last residue. The order of the fields is CDR3 length, D gene, J gene, clone size, V gene, CDR3 protein, CDR3 DNA. The D gene is left open where the match is weak. Expanded clones get a size class; other rows say once, few or many, or leave the size out.

len: 15; d_gene: NA; j_gene: TRBJ2-2; abundance: NA; v_gene: TRBV7-8; CDR3aa: CASSPLGTVTGELFF; CDR3nt: TGTGCCAGCAGCCCTTTGGGGACTGTTACCGGGGAGCTGTTTTTT
len: 16; d_gene: NA; j_gene: TRBJ2-2; abundance: once; v_gene: TRBV7-9; CDR3aa: CASSSPSGRDTGELFF; CDR3nt: TGTGCCAGCAGCTCTCCCTCCGGCAGGGACACCGGGGAGCTGTTTTTT
len: 17; d_gene: NA; j_gene: TRBJ2-6; abundance: NA; v_gene: TRBV5-8; CDR3aa: CASSLTGVVPGANVLTF; CDR3nt: TGTGCCAGCAGCTTGACTGGTGTAGTCCCTGGGGCCAACGTCCTGACTTTC
len: 14; d_gene: TRBD1; j_gene: TRBJ2-7; abundance: few; v_gene: TRBV4-2; CDR3aa: CASSQTGGAYEQYF; CDR3nt: TGTGCCAGCAGCCAGACAGGGGGCGCTTACGAGCAGTACTTC
len: 15; d_gene: TRBD1; j_gene: TRBJ1-2; abundance: NA; v_gene: TRBV5-5; CDR3aa: CASSLGGQALYGYTF; CDR3nt: TGTGCCAGCAGCTTAGGGGGACAGGCTCTCTATGGCTACACCTTC
len: 14; d_gene: NA; j_gene: TRBJ1-2; abundance: once; v_gene: TRBV6-5; CDR3aa: CASSYSVRNYGYTF; CDR3nt: TGTGCCAGCAGTTACTCAGTCAGAAACTATGGCTACACCTTC
len: 14; d_gene: NA; j_gene: TRBJ2-7; abundance: NA; v_gene: TRBV15; CDR3aa: CATSRDSTSGEQYF; CDR3nt: TGTGCCACCAGCAGAGATAGCACCTCTGGCGAGCAGTACTTC
len: 16; d_gene: TRBD1; j_gene: TRBJ1-4; abundance: NA; v_gene: TRBV5-1; CDR3aa: CASSPTAGTGVDTPTF; CDR3nt: TGCGCCAGCAGCCCCACCGCCGGGACAGGGGTCGACACTCCCACTTTT
len: 14; d_gene: NA; j_gene: TRBJ2-1; abundance: once; v_gene: TRBV29-1; CDR3aa: CSVEGRVAANEQFF; CDR3nt: TGCAGCGTTGAAGGCAGGGTGGCGGCCAATGAGCAGTTCTTC
len: 19; d_gene: NA; j_gene: TRBJ2-2; abundance: NA; v_gene: TRBV28; CDR3aa: CASSSSRQGPAMKDGELFF; CDR3nt: TGTGCCAGCAGCTCCAGCCGTCAGGGGCCAGCCATGAAAGACGGGGAGCTGTTTTTT
len: 16; d_gene: NA; j_gene: TRBJ2-2; abundance: NA; v_gene: TRBV24-1; CDR3aa: CATSDLRQVNTGELFF; CDR3nt: TGTGCCACCAGTGATTTGAGGCAGGTGAACACCGGGGAGCTGTTTTTT
len: 15; d_gene: TRBD1; j_gene: TRBJ1-2; abundance: NA; v_gene: TRBV24-1; CDR3aa: CATSDWGTGNYGYTF; CDR3nt: TGTGCCACCAGTGACTGGGGGACAGGCAACTATGGCTACACCTTC
len: 15; d_gene: TRBD1; j_gene: TRBJ2-7; abundance: NA; v_gene: TRBV6-2/TRBV6-3; CDR3aa: CASSYWGQGIYEQYF; CDR3nt: TGTGCCAGCAGTTACTGGGGACAGGGGATCTACGAGCAGTACTTC
len: 15; d_gene: TRBD1; j_gene: TRBJ1-1; abundance: once; v_gene: TRBV10-1; CDR3aa: CASSESLGGVTEAFF; CDR3nt: TGCGCCAGCAGTGAGAGCTTAGGGGGCGTCACTGAAGCTTTCTTT
len: 13; d_gene: NA; j_gene: TRBJ1-6; abundance: NA; v_gene: TRBV24-1; CDR3aa: CATSDLLDPLLHF; CDR3nt: TGTGCCACCAGTGATTTGCTAGACCCGCTGCTCCACTTT
len: 15; d_gene: NA; j_gene: TRBJ2-3; abundance: once; v_gene: TRBV19; CDR3aa: CASSIPGVARDTQYF; CDR3nt: TGTGCCAGTAGTATTCCCGGAGTCGCTAGGGATACGCAGTATTTT
len: 13; d_gene: TRBD2; j_gene: TRBJ2-7; abundance: NA; v_gene: TRBV2; CDR3aa: CASLRLAAYEQYF; CDR3nt: TGTGCCAGCCTAAGACTAGCGGCCTACGAGCAGTACTTC
len: 16; d_gene: NA; j_gene: TRBJ2-2; abundance: once; v_gene: TRBV28; CDR3aa: CASSLACGKGTGELFF; CDR3nt: TGTGCCAGCAGTTTAGCCTGCGGGAAGGGCACCGGGGAGCTGTTTTTT
len: 14; d_gene: NA; j_gene: TRBJ1-1; abundance: few; v_gene: TRBV9; CDR3aa: CASSVSQVGTEAFF; CDR3nt: TGTGCCAGCAGCGTAAGTCAGGTTGGCACTGAAGCTTTCTTT
len: 15; d_gene: NA; j_gene: TRBJ2-1; abundance: NA; v_gene: TRBV6-5; CDR3aa: CASRQTGDWHNEQFF; CDR3nt: TGTGCCAGCAGACAAACAGGGGACTGGCACAATGAGCAGTTCTTC
len: 14; d_gene: NA; j_gene: TRBJ1-5; abundance: NA; v_gene: TRBV24-1; CDR3aa: CATSETNSNQPQHF; CDR3nt: TGTGCCACCAGTGAGACAAATAGCAATCAGCCCCAGCATTTT
len: 16; d_gene: NA; j_gene: TRBJ2-6; abundance: NA; v_gene: TRBV11-1; CDR3aa: CASSFLQGTGANVLTF; CDR3nt: TGTGCCAGCAGCTTCCTACAGGGAACTGGGGCCAACGTCCTGACTTTC
len: 14; d_gene: NA; j_gene: TRBJ1-6; abundance: NA; v_gene: TRBV10-3; CDR3aa: CAISVAEWNSPLHF; CDR3nt: TGTGCCATCAGTGTGGCGGAATGGAATTCACCCCTCCACTTT
len: 15; d_gene: TRBD2; j_gene: TRBJ2-7; abundance: NA; v_gene: TRBV4-2; CDR3aa: CASSQDPAGGIEQYF; CDR3nt: TGTGCCAGCAGCCAAGACCCAGCGGGAGGTATCGAGCAGTACTTC
len: 17; d_gene: NA; j_gene: TRBJ1-5; abundance: few; v_gene: TRBV23-1; CDR3aa: CASREGRGSLRDQPQHF; CDR3nt: TGCGCCAGCCGGGAGGGCAGGGGATCGCTAAGGGATCAGCCCCAGCATTTT
len: 15; d_gene: NA; j_gene: TRBJ2-7; abundance: NA; v_gene: TRBV7-8; CDR3aa: CATSVYLGRPYEQYF; CDR3nt: TGTGCCACCTCGGTATATCTGGGCAGACCCTACGAGCAGTACTTC
len: 14; d_gene: TRBD1; j_gene: TRBJ1-2; abundance: once; v_gene: TRBV7-8; CDR3aa: CASSLGAGGYGYTF; CDR3nt: TGTGCCAGCAGCTTAGGCGCAGGGGGCTATGGCTACACCTTC
len: 15; d_gene: TRBD2; j_gene: TRBJ2-1; abundance: NA; v_gene: TRBV19; CDR3aa: CASSGPGLYYNEQFF; CDR3nt: TGTGCCAGTAGTGGTCCGGGACTATACTACAATGAGCAGTTCTTC